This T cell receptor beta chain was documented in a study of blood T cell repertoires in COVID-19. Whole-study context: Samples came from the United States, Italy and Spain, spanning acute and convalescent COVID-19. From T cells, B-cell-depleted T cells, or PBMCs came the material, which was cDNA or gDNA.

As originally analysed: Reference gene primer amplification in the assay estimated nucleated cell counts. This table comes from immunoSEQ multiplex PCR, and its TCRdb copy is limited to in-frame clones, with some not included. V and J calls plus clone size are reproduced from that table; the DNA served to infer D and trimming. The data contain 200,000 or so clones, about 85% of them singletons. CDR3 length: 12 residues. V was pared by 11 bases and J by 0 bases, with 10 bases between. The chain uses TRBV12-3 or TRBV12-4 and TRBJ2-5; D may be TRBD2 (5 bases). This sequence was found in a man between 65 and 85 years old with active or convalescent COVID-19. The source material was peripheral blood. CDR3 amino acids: CACTDYQETQYF. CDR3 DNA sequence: TGTGCCTGTACGGACTACCAAGAGACCCAGTACTTC.